This record covers a single T cell receptor beta chain. Its antigen remains unknown. This CDR3 contains 15 residues. Losses at the gene ends were 9 bases for V and 2 bases for J; bases not matched to a gene: 11. The germline CDR1 and CDR2 sequences are SNHLY and FYNNEI. Every immunoSEQ plate was one replicate of a subset's evenly spread DNA. This table comes from immunoSEQ multiplex PCR, and its TCRdb copy is limited to in-frame clones, with some not included. The top ten hold around 1.7% of the sample, which has about 2.1 million clones, around 95% seen once. CD45RO negativity and positive selection for CCR7 defined naive CD8 cells, a population that excluded terminally differentiated effector memory CD45RA+ cells. The source of the sample is a study of shared clonotypes between healthy human individuals. Whole-study context: Per-donor plates numbered three CD4 naive, three CD4 memory, two CD8 naive and one CD8 memory.

Study findings and constraints: What naive subsets generally showed was a larger estimated richness than memory subsets showed. The small donor group covered limited genetic and exposure diversity.

This TCR derives from a man between 18 and 29 years old in good health. Some clones in this sample may be carry-over from other donors' samples. The V and J genes are TRBV2 and TRBJ2-3, with 7 bases fitting TRBD1. The source material was naive CD8+ T cells from PBMCs. The CDR3 protein is CASSPGTASTDTQYF. The CDR3 nucleotides are TGTGCCAGTAGTCCCGGGACAGCGTCCACAGATACGCAGTATTTT.